One and the same sample provided the 27 T cell receptor beta chains below, sequenced in a study of cytomegalovirus exposure and HLA in healthy donors. Both 60 Vbeta primers and 13 Jbeta primers went into the PCR. Libraries were prepared by immunoSEQ multiplex PCR; TCRdb keeps only in-frame clonotypes and omits some of them. The sample has around 50,000 clones; the top ten hold about 12%. Sequenced sample: PBMCs. The source of these receptors is a woman between 25 and 40 years old in good health and CMV-seropositive.

The chain recombines TRBV28 with TRBJ1-5; D is perhaps TRBD1 (5 bases). Germline-derived CDR1 and CDR2 are MDHEN and SYDVKM. Trimming stripped 2 bases from V and 9 bases from J, with 14 bases between. There are 14 residues in the CDR3. The chain's CDR3 is CASSLIGAGGPQHF. CDR3 in DNA: TGTGCCAGCAGTTTAATTGGGGCGGGAGGGCCCCAGCATTTT.

This clone is labeled medium-sized based on frequency. J is TRBJ1-5 and V is TRBV7-9; 8 positions agree with TRBD1. CDR1 and CDR2 from the germline V gene are SEHNR and FQNEAQ (reference sequence). The trim removed 6 bases at V and 2 bases at J, leaving 9 bases unmatched. This CDR3 comprises 16 residues. The CDR3 DNA reads as TGTGCCAGCAGTCCAAGCAGGGGGCCGGGCAATCAGCCCCAGCATTTT. Encoded protein: CASSPSRGPGNQPQHF.

The rearrangement joins TRBV5-5 to TRBJ1-2; D is undetermined. CDR1 and CDR2 (germline): SGHKS, YYEKEE (reference sequence). The CDR3 covers 11 residues. V was clipped by 2 bases and J by 7 bases, with 6 bases between them. For the CDR3, the DNA is TGTGCCAGCAGCTTAGACACTGGCTACACCTTC. Its translation: CASSLDTGYTF.

V is TRBV19 and J is TRBJ1-4; TRBD1 agrees at 8 bases. The V gene's germline CDR1 is LNHDA and CDR2 SQIVND (reference sequence). The J segment lost 8 bases and the V segment lost 3 bases, leaving 5 bases of the junction unmatched. This CDR3 has 14 amino acids. In nucleotides, the CDR3 is TGTGCCAGTAGTATCAGGGGGCATAGCGAAAAACTGTTTTTT. Its protein is CASSIRGHSEKLFF.

The chain has TRBV9 and TRBJ2-1, with 7 bases aligning to TRBD2. There are 15 residues in the CDR3. Germline V CDR1 and CDR2: SGDLS, YYNGEE. V shed 3 bases and J 2 bases; nucleotides not matched to a gene: 5. CDR3 protein: CASSAGTNTYNEQFF. CDR3 nucleotide sequence: TGTGCCAGCAGCGCCGGGACTAACACCTACAATGAGCAGTTCTTC.

CDR3 in amino acids: CASSSGVSGNTIYF. Written as DNA, the CDR3 is TGTGCCAGCAGTTCAGGGGTTTCTGGAAACACCATATATTTT. V is TRBV7-3 and J is TRBJ1-3, with D possibly TRBD1 on 6 matching bases. V shed 6 bases and J shed 1 base, with 10 bases lying between them. CDR1 is SGHTA and CDR2 is FQGTGA in the germline V gene. The CDR3 has 14 amino acids.

For the CDR3, the DNA is TGTGCCAGCAGCGCACCGGGAAAGAGCTCCTACGAGCAGTACTTC. It yields the protein CASSAPGKSSYEQYF. This chain links TRBV9 with TRBJ2-7; D perhaps matches TRBD2 (5 bases). Trimming removed 3 bases at V and 0 bases at J, with 13 bases between. The germline V gene encodes CDR1 SGDLS and CDR2 YYNGEE. The length of the CDR3 is 15 residues.

This CDR3 reads CASSRTRTKGSDTQYF. The CDR3 DNA reads as TGTGCCAGCAGCCGTACCAGGACTAAGGGGTCAGATACGCAGTATTTT. V usage is TRBV13 and J usage is TRBJ2-3; tentatively, D is TRBD2 (6 bases). The CDR3 has 16 residues. Germline V gene sequence: CDR1 PRHDT, CDR2 FYEKMQ (reference sequence). The V end lost 5 bases, the J end lost 4 bases, and 19 bases lay between the germline ends.

This chain joins TRBV5-1 and TRBJ1-1; 7 nucleotides match TRBD1. Trimming took 1 base from V and 0 from J; bases not matched to a gene: 6. The CDR3 length is 16 residues. Germline CDR1 reads SGHRS; CDR2 reads YFSETQ. The CDR3 is CASSLFRDSMNTEAFF. The CDR3 nucleotides are TGCGCCAGCAGCTTGTTCCGGGACAGTATGAACACTGAAGCTTTCTTT.

The chain employs TRBV6-1 and TRBJ2-5, with 9 bases aligning to TRBD2. Germline CDR1 is MNHNS and CDR2 is SASEGT. The CDR3 loop spans 14 amino acids. V dropped 8 bases and J dropped 1; count of bases not matched to a gene: 5. The DNA of the CDR3 is TGTGCCAGCGGCGGGGGGGCCCCCCAAGAGACCCAGTACTTC. It codes for CASGGGAPQETQYF.

V is TRBV19 and J is TRBJ2-1, with 11 bases identical to TRBD2. This CDR3 comprises 15 residues. The V gene's germline CDR1 is LNHDA and CDR2 SQIVND (reference sequence). Losses at the gene ends were 4 bases for V and 9 bases for J; bases not matched to a gene: 8. As DNA, the CDR3 is TGTGCCAGTAGTAATAGCGGGAGGGGCACGTTTGAGCAGTTCTTC. Translated, it gives CASSNSGRGTFEQFF.

This CDR3 is CASGQGSYYEQYF. The CDR3, as DNA: TGTGCCAGTGGACAGGGGAGCTACTACGAGCAGTACTTC. The chain combines TRBV14 with TRBJ2-7, with 9 bases fitting TRBD1. V lost 9 bases to trimming and J lost 3 bases; unmatched junction nucleotides: 6. The CDR3 runs 13 residues. Germline V lookup: CDR1 SGHDN, CDR2 FVKESK.

This chain's CDR3 is CASSSESSYEQYF. CDR3 DNA: TGTGCCAGTAGTAGCGAGAGCTCCTACGAGCAGTACTTC. The genes are TRBV19 and TRBJ2-7, with D hard to call. The CDR3 runs to 13 residues. Germline lookup yields CDR1 LNHDA and CDR2 SQIVND (reference sequence). V was trimmed by 4 bases and J by 0 bases, leaving 7 bases between them.

V usage is TRBV11-2 and J usage is TRBJ1-1; TRBD1 is a possible D gene (5 bases). Germline values: CDR1 SGHAT, CDR2 FQNNGV. The CDR3 covers 15 residues. With 5 bases removed from V and 4 bases from J, the gap between germline ends came to 17 bases. The CDR3: CASSKGRGELTEAFF. CDR3 coding DNA: TGTGCCAGCAGCAAGGGTAGGGGCGAACTCACTGAAGCTTTCTTT.

The V gene is TRBV27, the J gene TRBJ1-4, with D possibly being TRBD1 (6 bases). The CDR3 length is 15 residues. Trimming removed 6 bases at V and 5 bases at J, with 16 bases between. Germline CDR1 and CDR2: MNHEY and SMNVEV (reference sequence). CDR3 amino acids: CASSPRGIRNEKLFF. CDR3 DNA: TGTGCCAGCAGCCCCAGGGGTATCCGAAATGAAAAACTGTTTTTT.

The rearrangement joins TRBV19 to TRBJ2-3, with D possibly being TRBD2 (5 bases). The CDR3 consists of 14 residues. CDR1 LNHDA and CDR2 SQIVND come from the germline V gene (reference sequence). Trimming cost V 7 bases and J 2 bases, with 13 bases left between them. The CDR3 DNA reads as TGTGCCAGTATGGCAGTGAGGGACACAGATACGCAGTATTTT. Its protein product is CASMAVRDTDTQYF.

The rearrangement links TRBV19 to TRBJ2-6; 7 bases line up with TRBD2. The CDR3 length is 15 residues. Germline lookup yields CDR1 LNHDA and CDR2 SQIVND (reference sequence). The V and J ends lost 3 bases and 1 base, in that order; junction bases with no gene match: 0. The CDR3 spells CASSMGLSGANVLTF. The CDR3 bases are TGTGCCAGTAGTATGGGACTATCTGGGGCCAACGTCCTGACTTTC.

V is TRBV15 and J is TRBJ1-2; 10 positions match TRBD1. J lost 8 bases, V lost 0 bases, and 6 bases had no gene match. CDR1 and CDR2 from the germline V gene are LNHNV and YYDKDF (reference sequence). CDR3 size: 15 residues. The CDR3 here is CATSRDRGQGSGYTF. CDR3 nucleotides: TGTGCCACCAGCAGAGATCGGGGACAGGGGAGCGGCTACACCTTC.

The rearrangement uses TRBV6-5 and TRBJ2-1; possible D gene TRBD2, 6 bases. Germline CDR1 is MNHEY and CDR2 is SVGAGI. Between the trimmed V and J ends, which lost 0 bases and 2 bases, there was a span of 11 bases. This CDR3 has 16 amino acids. The CDR3 DNA reads TGTGCCAGCAGTTACTCGGAGGGTGTTACCTACAATGAGCAGTTCTTC. This gives the protein CASSYSEGVTYNEQFF.

The chain carries TRBV19 and TRBJ2-6; 13 nucleotides align to TRBD2. The V and J ends lost 5 bases and 4 bases, in that order; junction bases with no gene match: 8. This CDR3 has 18 residues. Germline-derived CDR1 and CDR2 are LNHDA and SQIVND (reference sequence). Here the CDR3 reads CASSARLAGGTGANVLTF. The CDR3 DNA is TGTGCCAGTAGTGCGCGACTAGCGGGAGGTACCGGGGCCAACGTCCTGACTTTC.

V is TRBV25-1 and J is TRBJ2-7; 12 bases line up with TRBD1. J gave up 6 bases and V 6 bases, and 9 bases lay outside the gene matches. The CDR3 totals 15 residues. In germline, CDR1 is MGHDK, CDR2 SYGVNS. CDR3 nucleotides: TGTGCCAGCAGAAACTCCGGGACAGGGGGCTCCGAGCAGTACTTC. This translates into CASRNSGTGGSEQYF.

V is TRBV6-5 and J is TRBJ1-1, with D possibly TRBD1 on 6 matching bases. Germline V lookup: CDR1 MNHEY, CDR2 SVGAGI. CDR3 length: 15 residues. Trimming pared 6 bases from V and 4 bases from J, leaving 18 bases between. The CDR3: CASSPGQGMGTEAFF. The CDR3 region has the DNA TGTGCCAGCAGCCCGGGCCAGGGGATGGGCACTGAAGCTTTCTTT.

The rearrangement links TRBV5-1 to TRBJ2-3, with TRBD1 matching over 7 bases. CDR3 length: 14 residues. Germline V lookup: CDR1 SGHRS, CDR2 YFSETQ. V dropped 0 bases and J dropped 5; count of bases not matched to a gene: 3. The chain's CDR3 is CASSLEGAEDTQYF. DNA of the CDR3: TGCGCCAGCAGCTTGGAGGGGGCAGAAGATACGCAGTATTTT.

This chain links TRBV9 with TRBJ1-6, with D perhaps matching TRBD1 (5 bases). This CDR3 is 15 amino acids long. Germline V gene lookup returns CDR1 SGDLS and CDR2 YYNGEE. Deletions cut 1 base from V and 0 bases from J, with 5 bases between. The CDR3 region is CASSVTGSYNSPLHF. Written as DNA, the CDR3 is TGTGCCAGCAGCGTAACAGGCTCCTATAATTCACCCCTCCACTTT. The whole variable domain, remainder taken from reference TRBV9 and TRBJ1-6, is DSGVTQTPKHLITATGQRVTLRCSPRSGDLSVYWYQQSLDQGLQFLIQYYNGEERAKGNILERFSAQQFPDLHSELNLSSLELGDSALYFCASSVTGSYNSPLHFGNGTRLTVT.

V is TRBV28 and J is TRBJ1-3; D not certain. Trimming took 2 bases from V and 3 from J, leaving 8 bases between them. CDR3 length: 14 residues. The V gene's germline CDR1 is MDHEN and CDR2 SYDVKM. CDR3 bases: TGTGCCAGCAGTTTACGGGAGAGTGGAAACACCATATATTTT. This gives the protein CASSLRESGNTIYF.

The J gene is TRBJ2-5, the V gene TRBV2, with 7 bases identical to TRBD1. The trim removed 6 bases at V and 5 bases at J, leaving 15 bases unmatched. The germline CDR1 and CDR2 sequences are SNHLY and FYNNEI. The CDR3 covers 16 residues. CDR3: CASRGTVAPHQETQYF. The CDR3 bases are TGTGCCAGCAGGGGGACAGTCGCCCCCCATCAGGAGACCCAGTACTTC.

This chain links TRBV19 with TRBJ1-1; no clear D gene. Germline CDR1 LNHDA, CDR2 SQIVND (reference sequence). This CDR3 has 13 amino acids. The V end lost 5 bases, the J end lost 8 bases, and 15 bases lay between the germline ends. The DNA of the CDR3 is TGTGCCAGTAGTCCTCGCCTAGGAGGCGAAGCTTTCTTT. Translation gives CASSPRLGGEAFF.